This T cell receptor (beta chain) was identified in a study of cytomegalovirus exposure and HLA in healthy donors. Data came from immunoSEQ multiplex PCR; TCRdb stores just in-frame clones and leaves some out. This sample has 55,000 to 70,000 clones, with roughly nine tenths found just once. With V trimmed by 6 bases and J by 7 bases, 11 bases remained unmatched. Germline assignment: CDR1 GTSNPN and CDR2 SVGIG (reference sequence). The CDR3 runs 13 residues. V usage is TRBV30 and J usage is TRBJ2-7, with 8 bases that match TRBD2. This clonotype was obtained from a woman in her 30s in good health and CMV-seronegative. Sequenced material: PBMCs. The chain's CDR3 is CACRTGGPGEQYF. Here the CDR3 DNA reads TGTGCCTGTCGTACGGGAGGGCCGGGGGAGCAGTACTTC.